The clone carrying this TCR beta chain appeared a few times. The antigen is unknown. The sample belongs to a study of breast tumors, draining lymph nodes, adjacent tissues. Points from the study as a whole: Tumors had less TCR diversity than lymph nodes, more than nontumor tissue. The lymph node origin of tumor T cells was framed as consistent with a hypothesis, not demonstrated.

TCRdb independently ran MiXCR on the multiplex PCR reads; one entry per CDR3 protein. The sample has around 43,000 distinct CDR3 sequences; around 23% are singletons. Sequences were obtained from breast tumor tissue. The clonotype originates from a female donor with breast cancer. Some clones in this sample may be carry-over from other donors' samples.

The CDR3 DNA sequence: TGTGCCAGTAGTACTAGCGGGAGGGCCTCTATGAATGAGCAGTTCTTC. It is translated as CASSTSGRASMNEQFF. This rearrangement joins TRBV19 to TRBJ2-1; 12 positions agree with TRBD2. After removal of 4 bases from V and 7 bases from J, the junction contained 8 bases not matched to a gene. Per germline, CDR1 LNHDA and CDR2 SQIVND (reference sequence). CDR3 length: 16 residues.